The next 10 T cell receptor beta chains were all read from a single sample in a study of T-cell memory formation after mild COVID-19. TCRdb ran MiXCR on the 5' RACE reads and lists one entry per CDR3 protein. The sample holds fewer than 600,000 distinct CDR3 sequences; roughly 21% are singletons and the top ten take under 8.5%. Sequencing was done on a sample of PBMCs or a T cell subset sorted from them (not recorded which). The receptors stem from an adult woman who had mild COVID-19 (a few samples of this study predate the infection). Cell type and time point are not known.

In its sample, this clonotype was seen many times. V is TRBV24-1 and J is TRBJ2-3; 8 nucleotides align to TRBD2. Per germline, CDR1 KGHDR and CDR2 SFDVKD. Unmatched junction bases numbered 13, after V lost 4 bases and J lost 2 bases. The CDR3 contains 18 residues. CDR3 nucleotides: TGTGCCACCAGTGACCCCGAGCGGGGGCCCGCCTTCACAGATACGCAGTATTTT. This gives the protein CATSDPERGPAFTDTQYF.

This clonotype has just a few counts. The chain couples TRBV18 to TRBJ2-3, with TRBD2 identical over 8 bases. The CDR3 has 17 amino acids. J gave up 2 bases and V 6 bases, and 13 bases lay outside the gene matches. Germline V CDR1 and CDR2: KGHSH, LQKENI. DNA of the CDR3: TGTGCCAGCTCCGGTTGGGCTAGCGGGCGCCTCACAGATACGCAGTATTTT. Protein product: CASSGWASGRLTDTQYF. Full variable domain (remainder filled in from reference TRBV18 and TRBJ2-3): NAGVMQNPRHLVRRRGQEARLRCSPMKGHSHVYWYRQLPEEGLKFMVYLQKENIIDESGMPKERFSAEFPKEGPSILRIQQVVRGDSAAYFCASSGWASGRLTDTQYFGPGTRLTVL.

This clonotype was detected a few times. The V call is TRBV6-5, the J call TRBJ2-7; TRBD2 aligns across 13 bases. Germline CDR1 and CDR2: MNHEY and SVGAGI. The CDR3 contains 16 residues. With V trimmed by 6 bases and J by 5 bases, 10 bases remained unmatched. CDR3 sequence reads: CASRRRLAGGSNEQYF. For the CDR3, the DNA is TGTGCCAGCAGACGCCGACTAGCGGGGGGCTCGAACGAGCAGTACTTC.

The genes are TRBV19 and TRBJ1-3, with unresolved D. The CDR3 is 16 amino acids. Trimming pared 6 bases from V and 0 bases from J, leaving 15 bases between. Germline loops: CDR1 LNHDA, CDR2 SQIVND (reference sequence). The CDR3 here is CASSSSPLTSGNTIYF. The CDR3 coding sequence is TGTGCCAGTAGCTCTTCGCCCCTCACCTCTGGAAACACCATATATTTT.

The rearrangement joins TRBV12-3 or TRBV12-4 to TRBJ1-4; D gene uncertain. The CDR3 contains 11 residues. V lost 3 bases and J lost 6, with 2 bases in between. The CDR3 spells CASSFDEKLFF. The CDR3 coding sequence is TGTGCCAGCAGTTTCGATGAAAAACTGTTTTTT.

The CDR3 sequence: CASSQGQGWSTEAFF. CDR3 nucleotide sequence: TGTGCCAGCAGCCAAGGACAGGGCTGGTCCACTGAAGCTTTCTTT. The chain employs TRBV14 and TRBJ1-1; the match to TRBD1 covers 7 bases. V was pared by 1 base and J by 4 bases, with 6 bases of the junction left unmatched. This CDR3 is built from 15 residues. Germline values: CDR1 SGHDN, CDR2 FVKESK.

This clonotype was observed many times. The chain uses TRBV7-3 and TRBJ2-7; possibly TRBD2 for D (6 bases). The CDR3 runs 15 residues. Germline V gene sequence: CDR1 SGHTA, CDR2 FQGTGA. The V end lost 5 bases, the J end lost 2 bases, and 16 bases lay between the germline ends. The CDR3 sequence: CASSLRRGTPYEQYF. CDR3 in DNA: TGTGCCAGCAGCCTTAGACGGGGGACCCCCTACGAGCAGTACTTC.

This sequence joins TRBV10-3 and TRBJ2-7; 9 positions agree with TRBD2. CDR3 length: 15 amino acids. CDR1 is ENHRY, CDR2 SYGVKD, per germline. V was clipped by 5 bases and J by 0 bases; unmatched bases: 5. The CDR3 sequence is CAISSLAGLSYEQYF. As DNA, the CDR3 is TGTGCCATCAGTTCACTAGCGGGTCTCTCCTACGAGCAGTACTTC.

Many counts were recorded for this clonotype. The V and J genes are TRBV20-1 and TRBJ2-1; D gene unclear. There are 15 residues in the CDR3. Germline V lookup: CDR1 DFQATT, CDR2 SNEGSKA (reference sequence). Deletions cut 5 bases from V and 6 bases from J, with 20 bases between. CDR3 region: CSAQPPTQNINEQFF. In DNA form, the CDR3 reads TGCAGTGCTCAACCCCCCACACAAAATATCAATGAGCAGTTCTTC.

The V and J genes are TRBV20-1 and TRBJ1-2; TRBD1 matches 7 bases. The CDR3 loop spans 15 amino acids. CDR1 and CDR2 (germline): DFQATT, SNEGSKA (reference sequence). V shed 6 bases, J shed 1 base, and the junction held 11 bases outside the gene matches. CDR3: CSAVGGRQGNYGYTF. The DNA for the CDR3 is TGCAGTGCCGTTGGGGGAAGACAGGGTAACTATGGCTACACCTTC.